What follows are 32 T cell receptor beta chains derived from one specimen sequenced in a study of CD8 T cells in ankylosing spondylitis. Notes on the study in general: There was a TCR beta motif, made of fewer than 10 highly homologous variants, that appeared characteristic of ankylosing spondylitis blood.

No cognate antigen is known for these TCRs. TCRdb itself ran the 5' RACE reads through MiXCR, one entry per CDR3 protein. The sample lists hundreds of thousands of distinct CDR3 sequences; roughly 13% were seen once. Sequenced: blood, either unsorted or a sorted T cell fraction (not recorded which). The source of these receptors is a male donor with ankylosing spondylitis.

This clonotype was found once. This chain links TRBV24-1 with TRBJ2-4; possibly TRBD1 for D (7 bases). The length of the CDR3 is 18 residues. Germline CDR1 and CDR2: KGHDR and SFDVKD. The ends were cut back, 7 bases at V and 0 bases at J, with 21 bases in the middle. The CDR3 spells CATSQGVAGSRAKNIQYF. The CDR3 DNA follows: TGTGCCACCAGCCAGGGGGTGGCCGGGAGTCGAGCCAAAAACATTCAGTACTTC.

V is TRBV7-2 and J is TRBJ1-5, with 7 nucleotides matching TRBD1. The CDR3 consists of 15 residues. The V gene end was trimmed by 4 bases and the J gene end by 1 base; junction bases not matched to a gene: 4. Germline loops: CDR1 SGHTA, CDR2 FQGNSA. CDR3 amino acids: CASSWQGVSNQPQHF. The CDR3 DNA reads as TGTGCCAGCAGCTGGCAGGGGGTGAGCAATCAGCCCCAGCATTTT.

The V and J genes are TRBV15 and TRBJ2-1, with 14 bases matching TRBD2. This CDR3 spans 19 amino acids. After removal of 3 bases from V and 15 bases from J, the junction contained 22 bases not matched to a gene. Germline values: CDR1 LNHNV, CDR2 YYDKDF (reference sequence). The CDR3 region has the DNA TGTGCCACCAGCAGTTCTCCGGGACTAGCGGGAGAATTAGGTCGTCGGCTGTTCTTC. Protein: CATSSSPGLAGELGRRLFF.

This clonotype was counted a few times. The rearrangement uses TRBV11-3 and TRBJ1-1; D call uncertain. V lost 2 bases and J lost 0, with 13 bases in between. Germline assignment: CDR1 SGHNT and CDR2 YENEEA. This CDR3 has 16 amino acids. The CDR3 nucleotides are TGTGCCAGCAGCTTAAAGTTTTACCCGCTGAACACTGAAGCTTTCTTT. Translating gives CASSLKFYPLNTEAFF.

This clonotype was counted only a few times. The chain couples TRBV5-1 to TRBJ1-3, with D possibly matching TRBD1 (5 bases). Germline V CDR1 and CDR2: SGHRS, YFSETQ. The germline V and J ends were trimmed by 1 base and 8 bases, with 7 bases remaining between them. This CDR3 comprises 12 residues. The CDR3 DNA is TGCGCCAGCAGCTTGTGGGGGTACACCATATATTTT. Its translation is CASSLWGYTIYF.

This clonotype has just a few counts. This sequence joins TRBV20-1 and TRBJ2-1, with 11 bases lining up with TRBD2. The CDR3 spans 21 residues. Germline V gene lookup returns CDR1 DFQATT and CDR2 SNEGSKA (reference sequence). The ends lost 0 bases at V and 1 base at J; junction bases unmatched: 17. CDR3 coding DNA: TGCAGTGCTAGAGATAAATCCCTAGCGGGAGGTAGGGGCTTTTCCTACAATGAGCAGTTCTTC. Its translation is CSARDKSLAGGRGFSYNEQFF.

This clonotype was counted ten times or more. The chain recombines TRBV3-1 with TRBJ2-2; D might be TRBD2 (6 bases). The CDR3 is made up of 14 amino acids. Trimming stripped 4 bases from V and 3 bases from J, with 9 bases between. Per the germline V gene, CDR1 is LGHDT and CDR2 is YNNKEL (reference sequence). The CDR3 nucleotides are TGTGCCAGCAGCCTTAGACTAGACACCGGGGAGCTGTTTTTT. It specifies CASSLRLDTGELFF.

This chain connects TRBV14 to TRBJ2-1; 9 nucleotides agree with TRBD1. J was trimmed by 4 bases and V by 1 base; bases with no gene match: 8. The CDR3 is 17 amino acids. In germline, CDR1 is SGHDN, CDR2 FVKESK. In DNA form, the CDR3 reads TGTGCCAGCAGCCAAGGCCAGGGACAGGGCCCTTACAATGAGCAGTTCTTC. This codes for CASSQGQGQGPYNEQFF.

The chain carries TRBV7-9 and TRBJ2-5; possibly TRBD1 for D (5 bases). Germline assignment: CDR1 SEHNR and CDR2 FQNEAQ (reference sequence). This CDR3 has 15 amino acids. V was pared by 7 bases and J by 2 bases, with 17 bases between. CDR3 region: CASTQFQGSQETQYF. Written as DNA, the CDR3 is TGTGCCAGCACCCAATTCCAGGGTAGTCAAGAGACCCAGTACTTC.

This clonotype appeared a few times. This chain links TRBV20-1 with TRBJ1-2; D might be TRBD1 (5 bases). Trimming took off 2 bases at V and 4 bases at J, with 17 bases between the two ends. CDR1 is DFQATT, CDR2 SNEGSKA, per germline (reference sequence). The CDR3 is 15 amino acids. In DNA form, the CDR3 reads TGCAGTGCTAGAAACTTTGCGGGGGTTGGCTATGGCTACACCTTC. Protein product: CSARNFAGVGYGYTF.

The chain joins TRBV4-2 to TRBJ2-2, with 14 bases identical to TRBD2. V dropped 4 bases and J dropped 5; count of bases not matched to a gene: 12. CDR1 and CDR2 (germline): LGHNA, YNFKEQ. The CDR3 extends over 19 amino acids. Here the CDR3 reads CASSRPPGTSGSGTGELFF. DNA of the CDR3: TGTGCCAGCAGCCGACCTCCCGGGACTAGCGGGAGCGGGACCGGGGAGCTGTTTTTT.

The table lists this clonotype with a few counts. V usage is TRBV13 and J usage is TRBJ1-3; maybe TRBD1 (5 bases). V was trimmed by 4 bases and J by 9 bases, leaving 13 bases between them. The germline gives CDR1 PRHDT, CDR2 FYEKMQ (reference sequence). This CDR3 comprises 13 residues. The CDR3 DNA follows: TGTGCCAGCAGCTGGGGACGAGCGGTCACCATATATTTT. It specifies CASSWGRAVTIYF.

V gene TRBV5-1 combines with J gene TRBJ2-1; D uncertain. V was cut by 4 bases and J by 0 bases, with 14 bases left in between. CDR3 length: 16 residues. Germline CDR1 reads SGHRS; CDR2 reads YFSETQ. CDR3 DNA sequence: TGCGCCAGCAGCCCCCCCCCCGGAAGCTCCTACAATGAGCAGTTCTTC. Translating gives CASSPPPGSSYNEQFF.

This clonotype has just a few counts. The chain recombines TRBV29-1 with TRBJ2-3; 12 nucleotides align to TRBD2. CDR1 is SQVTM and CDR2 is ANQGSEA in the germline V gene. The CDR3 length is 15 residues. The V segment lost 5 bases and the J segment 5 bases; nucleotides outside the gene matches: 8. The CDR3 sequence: CSVPLTSGSQDTQYF. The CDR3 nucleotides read TGCAGCGTTCCCTTGACTAGCGGGAGCCAAGATACGCAGTATTTT.

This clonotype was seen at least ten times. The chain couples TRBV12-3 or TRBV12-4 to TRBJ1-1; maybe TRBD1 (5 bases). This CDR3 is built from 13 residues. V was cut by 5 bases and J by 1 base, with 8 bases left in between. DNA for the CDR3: TGTGCCAGCAGTCGCACAGGGAACACTGAAGCTTTCTTT. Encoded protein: CASSRTGNTEAFF.

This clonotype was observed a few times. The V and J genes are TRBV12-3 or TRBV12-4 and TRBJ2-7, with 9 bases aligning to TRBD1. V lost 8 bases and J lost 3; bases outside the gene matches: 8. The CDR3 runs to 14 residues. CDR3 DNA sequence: TGTGCCAGCCTGGGGGGGACAGGGATCTACGAGCAGTACGTC. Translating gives CASLGGTGIYEQYV.

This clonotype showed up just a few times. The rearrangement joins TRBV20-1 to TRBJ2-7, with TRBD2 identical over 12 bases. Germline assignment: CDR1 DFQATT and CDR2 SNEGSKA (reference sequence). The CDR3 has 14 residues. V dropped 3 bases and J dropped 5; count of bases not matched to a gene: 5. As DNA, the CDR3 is TGCAGTGCTAGCCGGACTAGCGGGACCCACGAGCAGTACTTC. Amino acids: CSASRTSGTHEQYF.

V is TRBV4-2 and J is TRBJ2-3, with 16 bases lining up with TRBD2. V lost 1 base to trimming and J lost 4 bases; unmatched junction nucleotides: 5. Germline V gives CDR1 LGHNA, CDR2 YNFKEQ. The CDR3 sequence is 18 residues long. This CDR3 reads CASSQGGLAGGPSDTQYF. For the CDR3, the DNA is TGTGCCAGCAGCCAAGGGGGACTAGCGGGAGGGCCCTCAGATACGCAGTATTTT.

The DNA for the CDR3 is TGCAGTGCTAGAGATAGTAGGGGACCGGGGAATGAGCAGTTCTTC. Protein sequence: CSARDSRGPGNEQFF. The chain combines TRBV20-1 with TRBJ2-1, with D possibly being TRBD1 or TRBD2 (5 bases each). Per germline, CDR1 DFQATT and CDR2 SNEGSKA (reference sequence). There are 15 residues in the CDR3. Trimming pared 0 bases from V and 7 bases from J, leaving 16 bases between.

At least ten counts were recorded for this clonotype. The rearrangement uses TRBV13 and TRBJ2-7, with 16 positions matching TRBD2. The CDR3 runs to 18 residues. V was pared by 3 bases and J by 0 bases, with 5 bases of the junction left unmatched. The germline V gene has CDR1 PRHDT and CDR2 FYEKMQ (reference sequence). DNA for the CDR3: TGTGCCAGCAGCTTGGGACTAGCGGGAGGGCTAAGCTCCTACGAGCAGTACTTC. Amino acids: CASSLGLAGGLSSYEQYF. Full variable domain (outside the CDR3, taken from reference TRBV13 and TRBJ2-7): AAGVIQSPRHLIKEKRETATLKCYPIPRHDTVYWYQQGPGQDPQFLISFYEKMQSDKGSIPDRFSAQQFSDYHSELNMSSLELGDSALYFCASSLGLAGGLSSYEQYFGPGTRLTVT.

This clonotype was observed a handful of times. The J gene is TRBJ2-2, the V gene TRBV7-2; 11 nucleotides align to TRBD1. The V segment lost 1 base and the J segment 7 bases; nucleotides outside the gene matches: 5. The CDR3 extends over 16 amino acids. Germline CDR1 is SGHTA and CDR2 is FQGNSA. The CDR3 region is CASSLGGQGGFGELFF. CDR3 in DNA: TGTGCCAGCAGCTTAGGGGGACAGGGGGGATTCGGGGAGCTGTTTTTT. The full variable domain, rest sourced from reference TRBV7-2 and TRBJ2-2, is GAGVSQSPSNKVTEKGKDVELRCDPISGHTALYWYRQSLGQGLEFLIYFQGNSAPDKSGLPSDRFSAERTGGSVSTLTIQRTQQEDSAVYLCASSLGGQGGFGELFFGEGSRLTVL.

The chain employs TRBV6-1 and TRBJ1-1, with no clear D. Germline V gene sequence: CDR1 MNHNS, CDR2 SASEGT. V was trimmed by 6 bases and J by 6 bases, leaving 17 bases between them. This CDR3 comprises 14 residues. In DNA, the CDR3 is TGTGCCAGCAGCAGTGGGCAGGAGGTCGCTGAAGCTTTCTTT. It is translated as CASSSGQEVAEAFF.

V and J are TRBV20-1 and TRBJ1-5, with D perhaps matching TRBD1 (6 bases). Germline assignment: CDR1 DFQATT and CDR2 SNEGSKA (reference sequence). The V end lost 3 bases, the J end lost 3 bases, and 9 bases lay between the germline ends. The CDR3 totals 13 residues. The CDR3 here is CSASRDINQPQHF. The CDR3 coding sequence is TGCAGTGCTAGTCGGGACATCAATCAGCCCCAGCATTTT.

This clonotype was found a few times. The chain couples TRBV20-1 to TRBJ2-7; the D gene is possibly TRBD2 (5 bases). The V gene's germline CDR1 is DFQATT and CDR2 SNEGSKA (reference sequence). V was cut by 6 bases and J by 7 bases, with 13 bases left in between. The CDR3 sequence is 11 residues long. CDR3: CSATPSGEQYF. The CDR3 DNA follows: TGCAGTGCAACCCCCTCGGGGGAGCAGTACTTC.

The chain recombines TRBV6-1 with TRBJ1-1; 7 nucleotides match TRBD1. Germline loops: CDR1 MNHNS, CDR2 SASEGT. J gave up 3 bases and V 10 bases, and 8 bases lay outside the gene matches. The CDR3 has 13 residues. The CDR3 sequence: CATSRQGDTEAFF. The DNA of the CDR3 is TGTGCCACCTCTCGGCAGGGGGACACTGAAGCTTTCTTT.

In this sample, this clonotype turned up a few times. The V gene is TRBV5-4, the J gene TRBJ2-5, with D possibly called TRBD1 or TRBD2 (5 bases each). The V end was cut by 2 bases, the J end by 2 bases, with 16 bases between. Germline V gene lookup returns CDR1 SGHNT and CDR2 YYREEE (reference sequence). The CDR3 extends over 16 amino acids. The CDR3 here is CASSLSWDLPQETQYF. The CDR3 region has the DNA TGTGCCAGCAGCTTATCATGGGACCTACCTCAAGAGACCCAGTACTTC. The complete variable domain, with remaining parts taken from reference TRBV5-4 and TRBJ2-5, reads ETGVTQSPTHLIKTRGQQVTLRCSSQSGHNTVSWYQQALGQGPQFIFQYYREEENGRGNFPPRFSGLQFPNYSSELNVNALELDDSALYLCASSLSWDLPQETQYFGPGTRLLVL.

The CDR3 sequence is CATSDPGTTGAQYF. CDR3 coding DNA: TGTGCCACCAGTGATCCCGGGACAACGGGGGCCCAGTACTTC. This sequence joins TRBV24-1 and TRBJ2-5; possibly TRBD1 or TRBD2 for D (6 bases each). Germline CDR1 KGHDR, CDR2 SFDVKD. This CDR3 comprises 14 residues. V lost 3 bases and J 9 bases, leaving 16 bases between the germline ends.

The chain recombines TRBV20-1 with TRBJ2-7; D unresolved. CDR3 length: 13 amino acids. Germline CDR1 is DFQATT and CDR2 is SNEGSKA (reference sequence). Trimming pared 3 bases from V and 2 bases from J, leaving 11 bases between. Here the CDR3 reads CSASRARTYEQYF. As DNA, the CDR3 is TGCAGTGCTAGCCGGGCCCGAACCTACGAGCAGTACTTC.

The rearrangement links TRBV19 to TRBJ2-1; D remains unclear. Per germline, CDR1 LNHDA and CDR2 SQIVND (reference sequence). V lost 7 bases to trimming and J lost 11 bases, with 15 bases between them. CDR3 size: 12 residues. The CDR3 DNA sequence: TGTGCCAGTACGGGCGGCAACATTAAGCAGTTCTTC. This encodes CASTGGNIKQFF.

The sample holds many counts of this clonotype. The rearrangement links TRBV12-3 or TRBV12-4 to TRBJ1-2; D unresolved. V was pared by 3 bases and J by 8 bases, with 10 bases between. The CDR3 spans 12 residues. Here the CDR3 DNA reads TGTGCCAGCAGTTTGGGTCCGTGGGGCTACACCTTC. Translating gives CASSLGPWGYTF.

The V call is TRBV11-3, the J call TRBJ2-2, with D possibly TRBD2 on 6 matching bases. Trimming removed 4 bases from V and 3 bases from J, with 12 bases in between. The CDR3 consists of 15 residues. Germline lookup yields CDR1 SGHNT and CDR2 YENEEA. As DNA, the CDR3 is TGTGCCAGCAGCTATCTAGCGACAGACACCGGGGAGCTGTTTTTT. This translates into CASSYLATDTGELFF.

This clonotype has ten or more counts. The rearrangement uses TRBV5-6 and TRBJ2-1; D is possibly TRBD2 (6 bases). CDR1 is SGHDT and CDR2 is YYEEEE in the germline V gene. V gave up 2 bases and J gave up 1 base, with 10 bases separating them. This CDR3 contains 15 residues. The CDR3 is CASSFGGKSYNEQFF. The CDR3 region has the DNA TGTGCCAGCAGCTTCGGCGGGAAATCCTACAATGAGCAGTTCTTC.